The sequence of this TCR beta chain was determined in a study of cytotoxic CD8 clonotypes in ibrutinib-treated CLL. A single count supports this clone. The CDR3 contains 15 residues. Trimming took off 0 bases at V and 3 bases at J, with 8 bases between the two ends. Germline loops: CDR1 LGHNA, CDR2 YSLEER. Measured with immunoSEQ multiplex PCR; TCRdb has only the in-frame clones, and not every one. The table includes about 160,000 clones, over 65% detected once. Here the sequenced sample was PBMCs, taken after 12 months of ibrutinib treatment. The genes are TRBV4-3 and TRBJ2-2; TRBD1 might be the D (6 bases). The origin of this receptor is a human donor with chronic lymphocytic leukemia. DNA for the CDR3: TGCGCCAGCAGCCAAGAACAGGGAGACACCGGGGAGCTGTTTTTT. It is translated as CASSQEQGDTGELFF.